This T cell receptor (beta chain) derives from a study of cytomegalovirus exposure and HLA in healthy donors (dated by TCRdb to about 2017). Regarding the complete study: An earlier analysis of roughly 570 of the donors reported 250 to 350 Gb of sequence data and 117 million unique TCR beta sequences obtained from approximately 180 million T cells. A later analysis re-analyzed previously published TCR beta repertoires from 660 or so donors and added high-resolution HLA genotyping to study TCR occurrence patterns. Of the 350 to 450 genotyped donors, 65% to 90% were placed in the genetic ancestry cluster associated with self-reported Caucasian donors. Among 300 to 500 genotyped donors of the cohort, an average of approximately 240,000 unique TCR beta nucleotide sequences was sequenced per donor, of which about 18% were non-productive. The study was designed to test whether signatures of past pathogen exposure could be identified by cataloging public T cell receptors. An earlier analysis of roughly 580 of the donors used high-throughput TCR beta sequencing to judge whether each TCR beta V gene segment behaved as functional or pseudogenic. In addition to the first cohort of approximately 670 subjects, a separate validation cohort of 120 different subjects was used. In a later genetic analysis, genome-wide SNP genotypes for about three fifths of the roughly 670 donors were used, and that subset was treated as a discovery cohort. Typing coverage differed by locus: A, B, C, DRB1 and DQB1 were typed in about 629-630 donors, DQA1 in approximately 520, DPA1 in some 610, and DPB1 in roughly 470. Approximately 310 gigabases of sequencing data and tens of millions of unique TCR sequences were included in an early release covering roughly 600 HLA-typed donors. Donor age, sex, ethnicity and CMV serostatus were compiled alongside the repertoire data. Class I and class II HLA loci were covered by the typing at four-digit resolution. Every discovery cohort repertoire had been produced on one sequencing platform. To predict cytomegalovirus infection status, the study combined high-throughput TCR immunosequencing, statistical association of individual TCRs with disease status, and machine learning. Roughly five DR-DQ haplotypes were handled as single units for association and clustering because linkage in the cohort was strong. Rather than using new phenotypic data, the later analysis identified candidate immune exposures from TCR beta sequences and from how often those sequences occurred across donors. The study used immunosequencing to profile the T cell repertoires of several hundred subjects and linked those repertoires to cytomegalovirus serostatus.

Regarding this clone: Which antigen it targets is not known. Within one base of it there is no much larger clone, and no base qualities were kept.

What the study reported, not specific to this receptor: Assigning TCR associations to individual alleles was difficult when HLA alleles, especially DR and DQ, strongly co-occurred. Only TCR beta chains were sequenced in this cohort, and the absence of alpha or paired-chain data limited detectable features. In a later analysis, most CMV-associated TCR beta chains were found to appear HLA-restricted, with HLA associations seemingly driven largely by CMV exposure. The classifier was reported to diagnose cytomegalovirus status with high specificity and sensitivity in both the original and validation cohorts. Compared with equally common non-associated chains, HLA-associated TCR beta chains in a later analysis were more clonally expanded and had lower generation probabilities. Specific HLA alleles were associated with 16,951 TCR beta sequences at a false discovery rate of 0.05 in a later analysis. In a later analysis, the rate of TCR association differed among HLA loci, with DRB1 alleles having the most associated TCRs and HLA-C alleles having the fewest. In vitro tests confirmed that three of the cytomegalovirus-associated TCR beta chains recognize cytomegalovirus antigens. In the study, approximately 160 TCR beta chains were listed as associated with cytomegalovirus. The sequencing pipeline was judged likely to have produced a cluster of highly shared sequence variants as a technical artifact. Because the 87-base-pair reads could not distinguish some IMGT-functional V segments, including TRBV6-2 and TRBV6-3, those segments were excluded. Broadly in line with IMGT annotations, most TCR beta V segments showed up in productive rearrangements about 90% or about 30% of the time in an earlier analysis of under 700 of the donors. Linkage disequilibrium might explain the correlated functional status among segregating V segments, but an unknown experimental factor could not be excluded. Approximately 18 rarely observed V segments, including chromosome 9 orphons, were excluded from the earlier analysis of almost 600 of the donors because counts were too low. In a later genetic analysis, fewer N-insertions in productive TCRs were reported among donors in an Asian-associated ancestry cluster than the roughly 700-donor mean. A later analysis reported that several top co-occurrence clusters appeared linked to parvovirus B19, influenza, CMV and Epstein-Barr virus. Because HLA typing was unavailable for some donors at each locus, only the typed subset was used in association tests. The only immune exposure information available for the cohort was CMV serostatus. Roughly uniform sequencing depth across donors was assumed in presence/absence analyses, although this assumption may not hold. While some public TCRs were present in many individuals, most TCR sequences turned up only very rarely across donors. The authors suggested that the approach could potentially be extended to other disease states and immunological phenotypes. A further reported finding was that TCR beta sequences accurately predicted the HLA-A and HLA-B alleles for most subjects in the first cohort. An association between a missense DCLRE1C variant and V-gene and J-gene trimming of TCR beta chains was found in a later genetic analysis and replicated in an independent cohort.

The method was the immunoSEQ multiplex PCR assay. A mixture of 60 forward primers for TCR Vbeta segments and 13 reverse primers for TCR Jbeta segments was used in the multiplex PCR. A multiplex PCR assay on genomic DNA amplified the CDR3 region of rearranged TCR beta genes. On the Illumina HiSeq System, the amplified TCR beta libraries were sequenced as 87-base-pair reads. Regarding the original processing steps: Across the roughly 700 repertoires, a later analysis counted some 80 million unique TCR beta chains, around 11 million of which were shared by at least two donors. To remove PCR and sequencing errors, raw reads were error-corrected and collapsed into unique sequences using a nearest-neighbor algorithm that merged closely related sequences. V, D and J gene segments were assigned by aligning CDR3 sequences to IMGT reference sequences. For a sequence to be retained, a match of at least six nucleotides to both a V gene segment and a J gene segment was required. A rearrangement counted as productive if the CDR3 had no stop codons and remained in frame with V and J, and every other rearrangement counted as non-productive. CDR3 was defined by IMGT convention, running from the second conserved V-encoded cysteine to the conserved J-encoded phenylalanine. The earlier analysis of about 560 of the donors excluded any sequence lacking an unambiguous match to a single V gene segment. An earlier analysis of several hundred of the donors called V segments functional above 56.7% productive rearrangements and segregating when the between-donor standard deviation exceeded 5%. A statistical classification framework was built for diagnosing cytomegalovirus status from the catalog of TCR beta chain sequences. V and J gene assignment, in a later analysis, came from comparing TCR nucleotide sequences with IMGT/GENE-DB human TR gene sequences. A later analysis assigned CDR3 sequences and most-parsimonious VDJ recombination scenarios with the TCRdist pipeline. In a later analysis, each TCR beta chain was defined by its CDR3 amino acid sequence together with its V-gene family, and reads lacking a unique V-gene family were excluded. A later analysis removed several hundred highly shared, low-generation-probability nucleotide sequences to deal with suspected cross-contamination and a sequencing artifact. In a later analysis, a clonal expansion index for each public chain was calculated from normalized within-repertoire ranks of inferred template counts. In a later analysis, generation probabilities were computed with a VDJ recombination model fitted to out-of-frame rearrangements, and the resulting probabilities were checked against IGoR. A later analysis scored TCR-TCR, TCR-HLA and TCR-CMV co-occurrence with hypergeometric tests, applying a repertoire-size bias correction to TCR pairs. A later analysis estimated false discovery rates by permuting HLA or CMV assignments 20 times. A later analysis grouped co-occurring TCRs with DBSCAN, adding TCRdist sequence similarity when clustering within HLA-allele-positive subsets. Repertoires with fewer than 30,000 or more than 120,000 public chains, plus five repertoires with anomalous nucleotide sharing, were excluded from co-occurrence clustering. The table comes from immuneACCESS by way of TCRdb, which keeps in-frame sequences with V and J called. Part of the clones is missing from these tables; in studies checked, under half for an unresolved V gene and the rest for unknown reasons. The DNA was the basis for D and trimming; V, J and clone size are from that table. The sample includes 93,000 or so clones, with roughly 77% observed a single time. Of the sample, 10% is held by the ten largest clones.

The cohort consisted of 650 to 700 healthy bone marrow donors. Cohort members were all nominally healthy when sampled, although unrecorded immune exposures were likely present. The donor was CMV seropositive and was included in the group of 250 to 300 seropositive cohort members. A peripheral blood sample was provided by each donor, and peripheral blood mononuclear cells were used for TCR beta sequencing. Genomic DNA extraction from the blood cell samples was performed with the Qiagen DNeasy Blood Extraction Kit. The V end gives up 7 bases and the J end 6 bases, leaving 20 bases in the junction not matched to a gene. CDR1 is given as SGHTA and CDR2 as FQGNSA, both from the germline V gene. From the cysteine up to the phenylalanine, the CDR3 has a length of 17 residues. Left in the record is the CDR3 DNA by itself, 51 bases read in frame from the first base.

This chain is built from TRBV7-2 and TRBJ2-7; 8 of the junction bases match TRBD1. The source is a woman aged 18-29 years in good health and CMV-seropositive. Sequencing was carried out using PBMCs. The DNA sequence is as follows: TGTGCCAGCATGAATCCAAACAGAGCAGGGGGCCAGGGCGAGCAGTACTTC. It codes for CASMNPNRAGGQGEQYF.